One and the same sample provided the 10 T cell receptor beta chains below, sequenced in a study of Graves' ophthalmopathy and Graves' hyperthyroidism. Amplifying from RNA transcripts, the study obtained TCR beta CDR3 regions. HTBI-primed first-round RT-PCR preceded second-round multiplex PCR. Via MiXCR, TCRdb re-called the multiplex PCR reads, giving one row per CDR3 protein. The sample includes about 550,000 distinct CDR3 sequences, 39% seen only once; the top ten take about 4.1%. Sequenced: peripheral blood or thyroid tissue (not recorded which). Receptors originate from an adult man with Graves' hyperthyroidism.

Regarding this clonotype: Its ends do not fully match the called genes, so a read error is possible. The chain has TRBV6-5 and TRBJ1-2, with 7 bases lining up with TRBD1. CDR1 is MNHEY, CDR2 SVGAGI, per germline. The CDR3 is 17 amino acids. Written as DNA, the CDR3 is TGTGCCAGCAGTCAGTACGGGACAGCAAACGCTAACTATGGCTGCACCTTC. The encoded protein is CASSQYGTANANYGCTF.

The V gene is TRBV7-9, the J gene TRBJ2-7; 11 bases agree with TRBD2. This CDR3 region has 17 residues. Looked up from germline, CDR1 is SEHNR and CDR2 is FQNEAQ (reference sequence). Trimming at V came to 4 bases and at J to 0 bases, leaving 8 bases not matched to a gene. In nucleotides, the CDR3 is TGTGCCAGCAGCTCGCCCACACTAGCGGGGGACTCCTACGAGCAGTACTTC. It is translated as CASSSPTLAGDSYEQYF.

Notes on this clonotype: This may arise from a read error, as a much more abundant clone is one base away. The conserved closing phenylalanine or tryptophan is absent in this CDR3, likely reflecting a read error. This chain uses TRBV19 with TRBJ2-7; D tentatively fits TRBD1 or TRBD2 (7 bases each). CDR3 size: 16 residues. CDR1 and CDR2 from the germline V gene are LNHDA and SQIVND (reference sequence). Trimming removed 5 bases at V and 6 bases at J, with 23 bases between. The CDR3 loop is CASSSWTGLGVSEQYL. The CDR3 nucleotides are TGTGCCAGTAGTTCGTGGACAGGACTAGGGGTATCCGAGCAGTACCTC.

There are many counts of this clonotype. CDR3 sequence: CATSRDRWGNTEAFF. The CDR3 region has the DNA TGTGCCACCAGCAGAGATCGATGGGGGAACACTGAAGCTTTCTTT. The genes are TRBV15 and TRBJ1-1; no reliable D call. V was pared by 0 bases and J by 1 base, with 9 bases between. The CDR3 loop spans 15 amino acids. Germline values: CDR1 LNHNV, CDR2 YYDKDF (reference sequence).

This clonotype has just a few counts. The chain carries TRBV7-2 and TRBJ2-3, with a possible D match to TRBD2 (6 bases). Germline-derived CDR1 and CDR2 are SGHTA and FQGNSA. The V and J ends lost 4 bases and 5 bases respectively, with 13 bases between them. The CDR3 has 14 amino acids. This CDR3 reads CASSSDGGEDTQYF. DNA of the CDR3: TGTGCCAGCAGCTCCGACGGCGGGGAAGATACGCAGTATTTT.

This rearrangement joins TRBV7-9 to TRBJ2-5, with TRBD2 identical over 7 bases. After removal of 8 bases from V and 1 base from J, the junction contained 7 bases not matched to a gene. The CDR3 covers 14 residues. CDR1 is SEHNR and CDR2 is FQNEAQ in the germline V gene (reference sequence). The CDR3, as DNA: TGTGCCAGCGGATCAAGCGGGGTCCAAGAGACCCAGTACTTC. It specifies CASGSSGVQETQYF.

This clonotype was counted a few times. V gene TRBV6-5 combines with J gene TRBJ2-3; maybe TRBD1 (5 bases). This CDR3 has 14 residues. The V gene's germline CDR1 is MNHEY and CDR2 SVGAGI. Trimming left V 6 bases short and J 2 bases short, with 12 bases between. The CDR3 spells CASSSRGATDTQYF. The CDR3 bases are TGTGCCAGCAGCTCCCGTGGGGCCACAGATACGCAGTATTTT.

The chain recombines TRBV9 with TRBJ2-2; 10 bases are shared with TRBD2. Germline V gives CDR1 SGDLS, CDR2 YYNGEE. V lost 0 bases and J lost 7; bases outside the gene matches: 9. The CDR3 length is 17 residues. CDR3 nucleotide sequence: TGTGCCAGCAGCGTAGCCCTAGCGGGGGACAGATACGGGGAGCTGTTTTTT. Translated, it gives CASSVALAGDRYGELFF.

This sequence joins TRBV29-1 and TRBJ2-7, with D perhaps being TRBD1 or TRBD2 (5 bases each). The V and J ends lost 6 bases and 0 bases respectively, with 12 bases between them. Germline V gene sequence: CDR1 SQVTM, CDR2 ANQGSEA. This CDR3 comprises 13 residues. This CDR3 reads CSVKPGGSYEQYF. The CDR3 DNA is TGCAGCGTAAAACCTGGGGGCTCCTACGAGCAGTACTTC.

CDR3 DNA: TGTGCCAGTAGTCCCGAGGGGGGGACTAGCGGGGAGCTGTTTTTT. Residues: CASSPEGGTSGELFF. The gene calls are TRBV19 and TRBJ2-2; 8 bases match TRBD2. From germline, CDR1 is LNHDA and CDR2 SQIVND (reference sequence). The V and J ends lost 5 bases and 7 bases, in that order; junction bases with no gene match: 9. This CDR3 comprises 15 residues. Full variable domain (outside the CDR3, taken from reference TRBV19 and TRBJ2-2): DGGITQSPKYLFRKEGQNVTLSCEQNLNHDAMYWYRQDPGQGLRLIYYSQIVNDFQKGDIAEGYSVSREKKESFPLTVTSAQKNPTAFYLCASSPEGGTSGELFFGEGSRLTVL.